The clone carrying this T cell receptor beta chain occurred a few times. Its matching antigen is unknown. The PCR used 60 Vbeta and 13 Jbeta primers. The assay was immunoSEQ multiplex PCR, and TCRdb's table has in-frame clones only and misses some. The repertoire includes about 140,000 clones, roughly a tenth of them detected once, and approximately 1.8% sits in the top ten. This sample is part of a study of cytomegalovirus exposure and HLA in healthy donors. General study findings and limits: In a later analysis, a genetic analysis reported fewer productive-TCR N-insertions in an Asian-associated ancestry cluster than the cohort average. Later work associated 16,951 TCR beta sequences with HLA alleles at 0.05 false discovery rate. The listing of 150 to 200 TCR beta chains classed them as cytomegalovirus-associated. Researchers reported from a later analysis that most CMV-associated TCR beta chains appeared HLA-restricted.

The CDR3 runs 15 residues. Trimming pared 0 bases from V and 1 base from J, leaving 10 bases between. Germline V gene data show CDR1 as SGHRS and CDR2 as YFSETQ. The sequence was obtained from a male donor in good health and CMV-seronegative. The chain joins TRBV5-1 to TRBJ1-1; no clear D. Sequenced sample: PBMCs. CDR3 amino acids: CASSLDVTSNTEAFF. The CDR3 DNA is TGCGCCAGCAGCTTGGATGTGACATCGAACACTGAAGCTTTCTTT.